This TCR beta chain was identified in a study of blood T cell repertoires in COVID-19. The table came from immunoSEQ multiplex PCR; TCRdb's copy has only in-frame clones and leaves some out. The sample carries some 150,000 clones, 80% to 90% recorded once. In its sample, this clone was seen once. CDR3 length: 13 residues. The germline V gene has CDR1 MDHEN and CDR2 SYDVKM. The specimen was peripheral blood. V gene TRBV28 combines with J gene TRBJ2-6; TRBD1 matches at 7 bases. This TCR derives from a woman between 35 and 50 years old with acute or convalescent COVID-19. The CDR3 sequence is CATTGVGANVLTF. DNA of the CDR3: TGTGCTACTACAGGGGTCGGGGCCAACGTCCTGACTTTC.